The 32 T cell receptor beta chains below all came from one sample that was sequenced in a study of monozygotic twins with inflammatory bowel disease. TCRdb re-called the 5' RACE reads and gives one entry per CDR3 protein, without DNA. This repertoire includes 170,000 or so distinct CDR3 sequences. Sequenced sample: blood. These receptors all stem from a human donor with ulcerative colitis or Crohn's disease, or a healthy co-twin of an affected twin (not recorded which).

The genes are TRBV20-1 and TRBJ1-6; without DNA, the TCRdb call of TRBD1 cannot be checked. CDR3 length: 17 amino acids. Germline values: CDR1 DFQATT, CDR2 SNEGSKA (reference sequence). Here the CDR3 reads CSARPWTGFSYNSPLHF.

The rearrangement uses TRBV10-3 and TRBJ2-3; as DNA is missing, the TRBD2 call by TCRdb cannot be tested. The CDR3 contains 12 residues. Germline CDR1 and CDR2: ENHRY and SYGVKD. The chain's CDR3 is CASNSGTDTQYF.

V gene TRBV7-3 combines with J gene TRBJ2-3; no DNA is available, so the TRBD2 call from TCRdb remains unchecked. CDR1 is SGHTA and CDR2 is FQGTGA in the germline V gene. The CDR3 extends over 15 amino acids. The CDR3 region is CASSLLPTSTDTQYF.

V and J are TRBV20-1 and TRBJ2-7; TCRdb picks TRBD1, but there is no DNA to check that call. CDR3 length: 14 amino acids. Germline V CDR1 and CDR2: DFQATT, SNEGSKA (reference sequence). CDR3 residues: CSARSRDIHYEQYF.

This rearrangement joins TRBV7-6 to TRBJ2-3; TCRdb designates TRBD1, a call that cannot be tested without DNA. This CDR3 is 16 amino acids long. From germline, CDR1 is SGHVS and CDR2 FNYEAQ. CDR3 in amino acids: CASSLGATGARDTQYF.

The J gene is TRBJ2-7, the V gene TRBV28; TCRdb indicates TRBD1, and absent DNA this call remains unverified. The germline CDR1 and CDR2 sequences are MDHEN and SYDVKM. The CDR3 runs 13 residues. CDR3 sequence reads: CASRAPGAYEQYF.

This chain joins TRBV21-1 and TRBJ2-7; TCRdb designates TRBD2, a call that cannot be tested without DNA. TRBV21-1 is annotated as a pseudogene. The CDR3 is 15 residues long. The CDR3 region is CASSKKLAWFYEQYF.

The chain carries TRBV9 and TRBJ2-1; there is no DNA to check the TCRdb D call of TRBD2. Germline V gene sequence: CDR1 SGDLS, CDR2 YYNGEE. This CDR3 comprises 13 residues. The chain's CDR3 is CASSLRLAYKQFF.

The chain combines TRBV24-1 with TRBJ2-2; TCRdb returns TRBD2, unconfirmable since there is no DNA. The CDR3 length is 15 residues. Germline V gives CDR1 KGHDR, CDR2 SFDVKD. The CDR3 sequence: CATSDTTNGMGELFF.

This chain links TRBV20-1 with TRBJ2-1; as DNA is missing, the TRBD1 call by TCRdb cannot be tested. The germline CDR1 and CDR2 sequences are DFQATT and SNEGSKA (reference sequence). CDR3 length equals 15 residues. The CDR3 here is CSARPGAGRGNEQFF.

The CDR3 spells CASSPIGELFF. V gene TRBV28 combines with J gene TRBJ2-2. The CDR3 length is 11 residues. The germline V gene has CDR1 MDHEN and CDR2 SYDVKM.

This chain joins TRBV11-2 and TRBJ2-2. Germline assignment: CDR1 SGHAT and CDR2 FQNNGV. This CDR3 is built from 11 residues. The CDR3 is CASSGTGELFF.

The CDR3 loop is CASSRGLADFEQFF. The V gene is TRBV4-3, the J gene TRBJ2-1; there is no DNA to check the TCRdb D call of TRBD2. The CDR3 covers 14 residues. Per the germline V gene, CDR1 is LGHNA and CDR2 is YSLEER.

The rearrangement links TRBV9 to TRBJ2-2; checking the TCRdb D call of TRBD2 is not possible without DNA. Germline V gives CDR1 SGDLS, CDR2 YYNGEE. The CDR3 runs to 17 residues. The CDR3 loop reads CASSVAPALAGTGELFF.

The V call is TRBV28, the J call TRBJ1-4. This CDR3 region has 14 residues. Looked up from germline, CDR1 is MDHEN and CDR2 is SYDVKM. The CDR3 protein is CASSRGRRNEKLFF.

The chain couples TRBV29-1 to TRBJ2-7; absent DNA, TCRdb's TRBD2 call cannot be checked. This CDR3 is 13 amino acids long. Germline lookup yields CDR1 SQVTM and CDR2 ANQGSEA. CDR3 region: CSVEGLVGVEQYF.

This chain joins TRBV28 and TRBJ1-1. There are 12 residues in the CDR3. The germline V gene has CDR1 MDHEN and CDR2 SYDVKM. CDR3 in amino acids: CASSPVLTEAFF.

V gene TRBV14 combines with J gene TRBJ1-2. The CDR3 runs to 14 residues. The V gene's germline CDR1 is SGHDN and CDR2 FVKESK. The CDR3 loop reads CASSQDRLVSGYTF.

The V call is TRBV7-9, the J call TRBJ2-2; TCRdb's D call, TRBD1, is unchecked because there is no DNA. The germline V gene has CDR1 SEHNR and CDR2 FQNEAQ (reference sequence). The CDR3 extends over 16 amino acids. The CDR3 protein is CASSLRDFTNTGELFF.

This sequence joins TRBV20-1 and TRBJ2-7; with no DNA, the TCRdb D assignment of TRBD1 cannot be verified. This CDR3 spans 12 amino acids. Germline assignment: CDR1 DFQATT and CDR2 SNEGSKA (reference sequence). The CDR3 here is CSASRQGHEQYF.

V is TRBV12-3 or TRBV12-4 and J is TRBJ2-5; TCRdb gives TRBD1 as the D gene, but with no DNA this cannot be confirmed. This CDR3 contains 14 residues. CDR3 in amino acids: CASSSDRDQETQYF.

The CDR3 loop is CASSRSRLQGPSYEQYF. This rearrangement joins TRBV6-1 to TRBJ2-7; TCRdb indicates TRBD2, and absent DNA this call remains unverified. Germline CDR1 is MNHNS and CDR2 is SASEGT. This CDR3 is built from 17 residues.

The chain has TRBV30 and TRBJ2-2; the TRBD1 assignment by TCRdb is unverifiable without DNA. The CDR3 is made up of 16 amino acids. CDR1 and CDR2 (germline): GTSNPN, SVGIG (reference sequence). CDR3 loop: CACKVRGPLNTGELFF.

The chain combines TRBV2 with TRBJ2-3; TCRdb indicates TRBD1, and absent DNA this call remains unverified. Germline CDR1 reads SNHLY; CDR2 reads FYNNEI. This CDR3 spans 15 amino acids. CDR3 sequence reads: CASRQGDPFSDTQYF.

The chain is built from TRBV20-1 and TRBJ2-1; the D call of TRBD2 rests on TCRdb alone, since no DNA is present to check it. Germline assignment: CDR1 DFQATT and CDR2 SNEGSKA (reference sequence). CDR3 size: 14 residues. This chain's CDR3 is CSASKSGSSIEQFF.

The CDR3 loop reads CAWRDRQGKQYF. This rearrangement joins TRBV30 to TRBJ2-7; absent DNA, TCRdb's TRBD1 call cannot be checked. CDR1 GTSNPN and CDR2 SVGIG come from the germline V gene (reference sequence). The CDR3 consists of 12 residues. Full variable domain (remainder filled in from reference TRBV30 and TRBJ2-7): SQTIHQWPATLVQPVGSPLSLECTVEGTSNPNLYWYRQAAGRGLQLLFYSVGIGQISSEVPQNLSASRPQDRQFILSSKKLLLSDSGFYLCAWRDRQGKQYFGPGTRLTVT.

The genes are TRBV10-3 and TRBJ1-5; TCRdb names TRBD1, which stays unverified in the absence of DNA. CDR1 is ENHRY, CDR2 SYGVKD, per germline. CDR3 length: 17 residues. The CDR3 loop is CAISEKPGPNSNQPQHF.

The gene calls are TRBV5-6 and TRBJ2-1; checking the TCRdb D call of TRBD2 is not possible without DNA. The length of the CDR3 is 15 residues. Germline CDR1 is SGHDT and CDR2 is YYEEEE. CDR3 residues: CASSEVPRQYNEQFF.

This rearrangement joins TRBV20-1 to TRBJ1-4. The CDR3 is 15 residues long. Germline loops: CDR1 DFQATT, CDR2 SNEGSKA (reference sequence). CDR3 sequence: CSAVPTAITNEKLFF.

This chain connects TRBV4-3 to TRBJ1-2; the D gene TCRdb calls, TRBD1, cannot be checked with no DNA. The CDR3 is made up of 14 amino acids. Per germline, CDR1 LGHNA and CDR2 YSLEER. CDR3 sequence: CASSPGTGRYGYTF.

V and J are TRBV6-5 and TRBJ1-2; TCRdb calls TRBD1, which cannot be checked without DNA. The CDR3 covers 14 residues. Germline V gene lookup returns CDR1 MNHEY and CDR2 SVGAGI. This CDR3 is CASSLYRAGYGYTF.

The chain couples TRBV28 to TRBJ2-1; TCRdb designates TRBD2, a call that cannot be tested without DNA. The CDR3 has 15 residues. The germline V gene encodes CDR1 MDHEN and CDR2 SYDVKM. The CDR3 region is CASSLSGRGGNEQFF.